This T cell receptor (beta chain) was documented in a study of T cell responses to AZD1222 COVID-19 vaccine. Study context: Whether given at about 4 or about 12 weeks, second doses were pooled. The study, taken as a whole, reports: Regions left unmutated in variants are reportedly the target of nearly half of spike-specific TCRs. In a largely white British group with more females than males, clonal diversity was possibly underestimated. At study baseline, merely six AZD1222 recipients were seropositive.

This CDR3 is built from 14 residues. From germline, CDR1 is KGHSH and CDR2 LQKENI. V was trimmed by 5 bases and J by 1 base, leaving 11 bases between them. Only in-frame clones appear in the TCRdb table, and some are missing; sequencing was by immunoSEQ multiplex PCR. The data hold over 100,000 clones, with just under 90% observed a single time. With respect to this clone: Its specificity is unknown.

This receptor was identified in an adult in good health. Specimen: peripheral blood, collected on day 0 of AZD1222 vaccination. The gene calls are TRBV18 and TRBJ1-1, with unresolved D. CDR3 DNA sequence: TGTGCCAGCTCAATAAATCTTCGGAACACTGAAGCTTTCTTT. This encodes CASSINLRNTEAFF.